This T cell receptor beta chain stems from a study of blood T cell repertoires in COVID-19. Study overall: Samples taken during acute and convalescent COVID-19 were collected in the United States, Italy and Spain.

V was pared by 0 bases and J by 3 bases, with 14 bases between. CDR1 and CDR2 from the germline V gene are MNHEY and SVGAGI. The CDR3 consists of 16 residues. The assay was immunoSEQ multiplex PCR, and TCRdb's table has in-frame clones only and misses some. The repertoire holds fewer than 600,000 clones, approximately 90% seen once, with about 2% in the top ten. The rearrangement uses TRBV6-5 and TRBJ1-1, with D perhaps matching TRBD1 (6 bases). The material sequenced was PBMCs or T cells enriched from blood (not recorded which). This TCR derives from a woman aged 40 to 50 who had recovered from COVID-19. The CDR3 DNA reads TGTGCCAGCAGTTACTCACGTAGGGGGAGGGACACTGAAGCTTTCTTT. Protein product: CASSYSRRGRDTEAFF.